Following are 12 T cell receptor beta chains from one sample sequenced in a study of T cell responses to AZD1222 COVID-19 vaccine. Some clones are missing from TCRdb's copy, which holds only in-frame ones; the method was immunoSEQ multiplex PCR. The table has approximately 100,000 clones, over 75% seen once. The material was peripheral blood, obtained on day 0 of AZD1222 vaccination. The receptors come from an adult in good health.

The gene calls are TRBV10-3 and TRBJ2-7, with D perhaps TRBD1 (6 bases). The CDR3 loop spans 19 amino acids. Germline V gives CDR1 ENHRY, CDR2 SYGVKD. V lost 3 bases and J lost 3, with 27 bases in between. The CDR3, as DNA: TGTGCCATCAGTGACCCGACAGGCGATCCCTCATTAAAACACTACGAGCAGTACTTC. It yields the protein CAISDPTGDPSLKHYEQYF.

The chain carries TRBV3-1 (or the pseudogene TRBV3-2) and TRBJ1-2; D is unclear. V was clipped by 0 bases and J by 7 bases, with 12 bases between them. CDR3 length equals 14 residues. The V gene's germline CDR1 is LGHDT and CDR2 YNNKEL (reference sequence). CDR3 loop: CASSQDLVGGGYTF. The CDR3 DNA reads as TGTGCCAGCAGCCAAGATCTGGTGGGTGGTGGCTACACCTTC.

CDR3 amino acids: CASSPTGSGELFF. CDR3 DNA: TGTGCCAGCAGCCCGACAGGATCCGGGGAGCTGTTTTTT. The chain links TRBV3-1 (or the pseudogene TRBV3-2) to TRBJ2-2; weak D call: TRBD1 (6 bases). Germline CDR1 reads LGHDT; CDR2 reads YNNKEL (reference sequence). CDR3 length equals 13 residues. V lost 4 bases and J 6 bases, leaving 9 bases between the germline ends.

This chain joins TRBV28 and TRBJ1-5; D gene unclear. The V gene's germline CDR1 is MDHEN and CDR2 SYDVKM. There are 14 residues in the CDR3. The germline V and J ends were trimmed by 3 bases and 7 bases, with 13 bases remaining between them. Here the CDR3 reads CASSFLSGRQPQHF. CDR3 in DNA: TGTGCCAGCAGTTTCTTATCAGGAAGGCAGCCCCAGCATTTT.

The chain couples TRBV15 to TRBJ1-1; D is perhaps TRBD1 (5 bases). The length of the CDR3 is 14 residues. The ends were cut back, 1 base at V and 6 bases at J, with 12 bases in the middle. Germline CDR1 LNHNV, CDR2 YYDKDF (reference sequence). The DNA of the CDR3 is TGTGCCACCAGCAGAGGTCGGTGGGGGGCTGAAGCTTTCTTT. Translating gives CATSRGRWGAEAFF. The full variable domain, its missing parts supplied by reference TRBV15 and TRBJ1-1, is DAMVIQNPRYQVTQFGKPVTLSCSQTLNHNVMYWYQQKSSQAPKLLFHYYDKDFNNEADTPDNFQSRRPNTSFCFLDIRSPGLGDTAMYLCATSRGRWGAEAFFGQGTRLTVV.

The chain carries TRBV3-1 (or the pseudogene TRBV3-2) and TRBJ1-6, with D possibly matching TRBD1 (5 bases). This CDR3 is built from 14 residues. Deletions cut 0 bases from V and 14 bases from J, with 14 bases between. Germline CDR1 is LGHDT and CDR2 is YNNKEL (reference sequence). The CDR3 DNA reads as TGTGCCAGCAGCCAAGATGGTATCCGGGGGTCCCTCCACTTT. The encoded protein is CASSQDGIRGSLHF.

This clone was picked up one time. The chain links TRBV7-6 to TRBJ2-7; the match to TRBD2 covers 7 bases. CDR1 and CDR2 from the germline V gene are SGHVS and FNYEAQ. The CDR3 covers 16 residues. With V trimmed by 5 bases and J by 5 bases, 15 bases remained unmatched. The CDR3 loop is CASSPTAGPPPNEQYF. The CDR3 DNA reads TGTGCCAGCAGCCCAACAGCGGGACCACCCCCCAACGAGCAGTACTTC.

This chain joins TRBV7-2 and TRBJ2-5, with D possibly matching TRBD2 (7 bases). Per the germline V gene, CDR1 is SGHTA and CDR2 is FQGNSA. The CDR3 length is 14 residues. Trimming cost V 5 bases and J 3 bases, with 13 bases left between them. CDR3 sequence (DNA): TGTGCCAGCAGCCGGACGGGGGGCGAAGAGACCCAGTACTTC. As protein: CASSRTGGEETQYF.

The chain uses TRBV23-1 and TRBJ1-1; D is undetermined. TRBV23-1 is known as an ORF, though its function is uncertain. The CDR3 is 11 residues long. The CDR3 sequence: CGPTVNTEAFF. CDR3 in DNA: TGCGGACCGACTGTGAACACTGAAGCTTTCTTT.

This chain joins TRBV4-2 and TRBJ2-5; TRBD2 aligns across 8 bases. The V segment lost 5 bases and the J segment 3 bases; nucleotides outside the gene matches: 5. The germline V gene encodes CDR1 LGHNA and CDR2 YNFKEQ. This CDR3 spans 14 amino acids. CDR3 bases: TGTGCCAGCAGCGGGACTAGACGCGAAGAGACCCAGTACTTC. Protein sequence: CASSGTRREETQYF.

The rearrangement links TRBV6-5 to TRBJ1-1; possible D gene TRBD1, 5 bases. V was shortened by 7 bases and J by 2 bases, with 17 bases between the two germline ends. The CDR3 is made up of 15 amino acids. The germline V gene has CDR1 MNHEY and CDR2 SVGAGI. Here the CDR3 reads CASKGLHGGNTEAFF. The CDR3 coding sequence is TGTGCCAGCAAAGGACTCCACGGGGGTAACACTGAAGCTTTCTTT.

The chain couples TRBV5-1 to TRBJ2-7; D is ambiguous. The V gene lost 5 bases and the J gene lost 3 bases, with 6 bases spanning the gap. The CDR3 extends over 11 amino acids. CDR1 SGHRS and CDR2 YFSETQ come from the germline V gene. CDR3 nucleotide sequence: TGCGCCAGCAGTAAAGACTACGAGCAGTACTTC. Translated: CASSKDYEQYF. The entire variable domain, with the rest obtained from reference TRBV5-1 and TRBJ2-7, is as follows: KAGVTQTPRYLIKTRGQQVTLSCSPISGHRSVSWYQQTPGQGLQFLFEYFSETQRNKGNFPGRFSGRQFSNSRSEMNVSTLELGDSALYLCASSKDYEQYFGPGTRLTVT.